This TCR beta chain was identified in a study of CD8+CD57+ T cells in acquired aplastic anemia. Regarding the study as a whole: In CD8+ cells, Simpson's diversity showed no significant difference between patients and controls.

The use of genomic DNA as template underpinned the TCR beta VDJ and CDR3 profiling. TCRdb processed the reads anew with MiXCR; each CDR3 protein has one entry. The sample has around 200,000 distinct CDR3 sequences, 48% seen once. In regard to this clonotype: Its antigen remains unidentified.

Patients included in sequencing had previously demonstrated CD8+CD57+ cell expansion by flow cytometry. Germline V gene lookup returns CDR1 SNHLY and CDR2 FYNNEI. This CDR3 has 14 residues. Trimming pared 6 bases from V and 3 bases from J, leaving 14 bases between. The chain combines TRBV2 with TRBJ1-1; D is unclear. What was sequenced was sorted CD4+, CD8+, or CD8+CD57+ T cells (not recorded which) from PBMCs. The receptor comes from a human donor with aplastic anemia. CDR3: CASSPLDRDTEAFF. The DNA of the CDR3 is TGTGCCAGCAGCCCCTTGGATAGGGACACTGAAGCTTTCTTT.